This is a list of T cell receptor beta chains from one sample in a study of graft-versus-host responses after intestinal transplantation. Here immunoSEQ multiplex PCR was the method, and the copy in TCRdb shows in-frame clones only, minus some. The repertoire holds roughly 80,000 clones, with roughly 90% as singletons. Here the sequenced sample was PBMCs, taken 98 days after intestinal transplantation. The receptor source for this set is a human patient who received an intestinal transplant, so some T cells may come from the graft donor. Both conserved end residues are part of each CDR3. A D gene is named only where the DNA matches it firmly. Expanded clones are given a class, and other clones once, few, many or no size at all.

j_call v_call clone_size d_call cdr3_nt cdr3_aa
TRBJ2-1 TRBV29-1 . . TGCAGCGTTGACGCGACAGGCCACAATGAGCAGTTCTTC CSVDATGHNEQFF
TRBJ2-7 TRBV28 . TRBD2 TGTGCCAGCAGTTCCCCGACTAGCGGTCCCTCCTACGAGCAGTACTTC CASSSPTSGPSYEQYF
TRBJ2-3 TRBV6-5 . TRBD2 TGTGCCAGCAGTTACATACTAGCGGGGGGTACAGATACGCAGTATTTT CASSYILAGGTDTQYF
TRBJ2-3 TRBV10-2 . . TGCGCCAGTATGGCCCTAAGGGCGCTCGGCACAGATACGCAGTATTTT CASMALRALGTDTQYF
TRBJ1-6 TRBV7-2 . . TGTGCCAGCAGCTTAGCCGGGACACCTAGCTCCTATAATTCACCCCTCCACTTT CASSLAGTPSSYNSPLHF
TRBJ2-3 TRBV6-1 . . TGTGCCAGCAGTGCCTCGACTAGTGAGGCAGATACGCAGTATTTT CASSASTSEADTQYF
TRBJ1-4 TRBV9 . . TGTGCCAGCAGCGTAGAAGGCAGGGTTAATGAAAAACTGTTTTTT CASSVEGRVNEKLFF
TRBJ1-3 TRBV10-1 . . TGCGCCAGCAGTGGGACCGGTGGAAACACCATATATTTT CASSGTGGNTIYF
TRBJ2-3 TRBV2 once . TGTGCCAGCAGTGATTGGTCTAGCGCAGATACGCAGTATTTT CASSDWSSADTQYF
TRBJ2-5 TRBV4-1 . TRBD2 TGCGCCAGCAGCTCGGGACTAGCGGCTCAAGAGACCCAGTACTTC CASSSGLAAQETQYF
TRBJ1-2 TRBV4-3 few . TGCGCCAGCAGCCACTACGGACAGAACGTTGGCTACACCTTC CASSHYGQNVGYTF
TRBJ2-7 TRBV7-2 . . TGTGCCAGCACCATCTTCGCGAGGGGGAGCTCCTACGAGCAGTACTTC CASTIFARGSSYEQYF
TRBJ2-5 TRBV5-1 . . TGCGCCAGCAGCGACGGCCCTCAAGAGACCCAGTACTTC CASSDGPQETQYF
TRBJ2-5 TRBV13 . . TGTGCCAGCAGCTTAGGCGCAGGGCTAGAAGAGACCCAGTACTTC CASSLGAGLEETQYF
TRBJ2-7 TRBV27 once TRBD2 TGTGCCAGCAGTTTATCACTCGGAGCGGGAACGTACGAGCAGTACTTC CASSLSLGAGTYEQYF
TRBJ2-7 TRBV27 . . TGTGCCAGCACCGACAGGTCCCACGAGCAGTACTTC CASTDRSHEQYF
TRBJ2-1 TRBV9 . TRBD1 TGTGCCAGCAGCGTGACAGGGGGTACAATTCTCTACAATGAGCAGTTCTTC CASSVTGGTILYNEQFF
TRBJ2-7 TRBV6-6 . . TGTGCCAGCAGTTACTCGGGGTCCTACGAGCAGTACTTC CASSYSGSYEQYF